The 14 T cell receptor beta chains in this list originate from one sample, sequenced in a study of blood T cell repertoires in COVID-19. TCRdb's copy holds only in-frame clones and misses some; the assay was immunoSEQ multiplex PCR. Of roughly 180,000 clones in the sample, roughly four fifths are singletons; the top ten hold 7.7%. What was sequenced was peripheral blood. The source is a man in his forties who had recovered from COVID-19.

The chain combines TRBV30 with TRBJ1-1; D possibly corresponds to TRBD1 (5 bases). Germline V gene data show CDR1 as GTSNPN and CDR2 as SVGIG (reference sequence). Trimming shortened V by 5 bases and J by 3 bases, and 13 bases separated the two germline ends. CDR3 length: 13 residues. The chain's CDR3 is CAWAPGLYTEAFF. The CDR3, as DNA: TGTGCCTGGGCTCCGGGACTTTACACTGAAGCTTTCTTT.

The rearrangement links TRBV19 to TRBJ2-2; D might be TRBD2 (5 bases). The V gene lost 1 base and the J gene lost 4 bases, with 7 bases spanning the gap. Germline CDR1 and CDR2: LNHDA and SQIVND (reference sequence). The CDR3 consists of 14 residues. The CDR3 DNA follows: TGTGCCAGTAGTATAGCGGGGTTCACCGGGGAGCTGTTTTTT. Encoded protein: CASSIAGFTGELFF.

This sequence joins TRBV28 and TRBJ1-1; D ambiguous. V gave up 3 bases and J gave up 3 bases, with 8 bases separating them. Germline-derived CDR1 and CDR2 are MDHEN and SYDVKM. CDR3 length: 13 residues. In nucleotides, the CDR3 is TGTGCCAGCAGTTTTGGCGGTGACACTGAAGCTTTCTTT. Translation gives CASSFGGDTEAFF.

The chain joins TRBV20-1 to TRBJ1-3, with D possibly matching TRBD1 (5 bases). Deletions cut 3 bases from V and 3 bases from J, with 24 bases between. Germline V gene data show CDR1 as DFQATT and CDR2 as SNEGSKA (reference sequence). The CDR3 spans 18 residues. DNA for the CDR3: TGCAGTGCTAGTCCCCTCTCCGGAGGCAGGGACTTTGGAAACACCATATATTTT. Its translation is CSASPLSGGRDFGNTIYF.

The chain recombines TRBV29-1 with TRBJ2-7; no firm D call. The germline gives CDR1 SQVTM, CDR2 ANQGSEA. Trimming removed 6 bases at V and 0 bases at J, with 21 bases between. The CDR3 spans 16 residues. The CDR3 DNA reads as TGCAGCGTCCAAATGGGTATGGAGAGGAGCTCCTACGAGCAGTACTTC. The encoded protein is CSVQMGMERSSYEQYF.

The chain recombines TRBV11-2 with TRBJ1-2; 8 nucleotides match TRBD1. The CDR3 has 16 residues. J lost 2 bases, V lost 6 bases, and 11 bases had no gene match. Germline V gene lookup returns CDR1 SGHAT and CDR2 FQNNGV. In nucleotides, the CDR3 is TGTGCCAGCAGACAGACCGGGACAGGACCCAACTATGGCTACACCTTC. It specifies CASRQTGTGPNYGYTF. Full variable domain (rest looked up from reference TRBV11-2 and TRBJ1-2): EAGVAQSPRYKIIEKRQSVAFWCNPISGHATLYWYQQILGQGPKLLIQFQNNGVVDDSQLPKDRFSAERLKGVDSTLKIQPAKLEDSAVYLCASRQTGTGPNYGYTFGSGTRLTVV.

The V and J genes are TRBV3-1 (or the pseudogene TRBV3-2) and TRBJ1-2; D call uncertain. V gave up 2 bases and J gave up 7 bases, with 14 bases separating them. The germline CDR1 and CDR2 sequences are LGHDT and YNNKEL (reference sequence). The CDR3 is 14 amino acids. Here the CDR3 reads CASSQLGGYRGYTF. CDR3 nucleotide sequence: TGTGCCAGCAGCCAACTAGGAGGCTACCGTGGCTACACCTTC.

J is TRBJ2-7 and V is TRBV3-1 (or the pseudogene TRBV3-2); D is undetermined. The germline V gene has CDR1 LGHDT and CDR2 YNNKEL (reference sequence). CDR3 size: 12 residues. The V gene lost 4 bases and the J gene lost 2 bases, with 6 bases spanning the gap. CDR3 DNA: TGTGCCAGCAGCCTGAGGACCTACGAGCAGTACTTC. It yields the protein CASSLRTYEQYF.

The V and J genes are TRBV7-9 and TRBJ2-7; a possible D gene is TRBD2 (5 bases). V gave up 4 bases and J gave up 3 bases, with 10 bases separating them. CDR1 and CDR2 from the germline V gene are SEHNR and FQNEAQ (reference sequence). CDR3 size: 13 residues. For the CDR3, the DNA is TGTGCCAGCAGCTCAGAGGACTTCTACGAGCAGTACTTC. Encoded protein: CASSSEDFYEQYF.

DNA of the CDR3: TGTGCCAGCAGCTTGGGGCTTGGGGCAGCAGGAAACACCATATATTTT. It codes for CASSLGLGAAGNTIYF. The genes are TRBV5-5 and TRBJ1-3, with a weak D call TRBD1 (5 bases). This CDR3 has 16 residues. Trimming removed 0 bases from V and 4 bases from J, with 14 bases in between. CDR1 and CDR2 (germline): SGHKS, YYEKEE (reference sequence). The variable domain in full, completed from reference TRBV5-5 and TRBJ1-3, reads DAGVTQSPTHLIKTRGQQVTLRCSPISGHKSVSWYQQVLGQGPQFIFQYYEKEERGRGNFPDRFSARQFPNYSSELNVNALLLGDSALYLCASSLGLGAAGNTIYFGEGSWLTVV.

CDR3 coding DNA: TGTGCCAGCAGCCCAGGCTCTAGCGGGAGGGGAGAGACCCAGTACTTC. It codes for CASSPGSSGRGETQYF. J is TRBJ2-5 and V is TRBV7-2, with TRBD2 matching 12 bases. Germline trimming cut 5 bases from V and 4 bases from J; bases unmatched to any gene: 8. The germline gives CDR1 SGHTA, CDR2 FQGNSA. The CDR3 contains 16 residues.

This chain connects TRBV15 to TRBJ1-5; tentative D call: TRBD1 (6 bases). This CDR3 contains 15 residues. V was trimmed by 1 base and J by 0 bases, leaving 7 bases between them. CDR1 is LNHNV, CDR2 YYDKDF, per germline (reference sequence). This CDR3 is CATSRGTDSNQPQHF. The CDR3 bases are TGTGCCACCAGCAGAGGGACAGATAGCAATCAGCCCCAGCATTTT.

In its sample, this clone was seen once. V and J are TRBV5-5 and TRBJ2-5; D gene uncertain. CDR1 is SGHKS and CDR2 is YYEKEE in the germline V gene (reference sequence). V gave up 4 bases and J gave up 4 bases, with 8 bases separating them. The CDR3 loop spans 12 amino acids. CDR3 DNA: TGTGCCAGCAGCCCCTTTCTAGAGACCCAGTACTTC. It is translated as CASSPFLETQYF. Full variable domain (remainder filled in from reference TRBV5-5 and TRBJ2-5): DAGVTQSPTHLIKTRGQQVTLRCSPISGHKSVSWYQQVLGQGPQFIFQYYEKEERGRGNFPDRFSARQFPNYSSELNVNALLLGDSALYLCASSPFLETQYFGPGTRLLVL.

This chain joins TRBV2 and TRBJ1-6, with D perhaps TRBD1 (5 bases). The V gene's germline CDR1 is SNHLY and CDR2 FYNNEI. Trimming pared 7 bases from V and 10 bases from J, leaving 17 bases between. This CDR3 contains 14 residues. The CDR3 region has the DNA TGTGCCAGCAAGTTTGACAGTTTAGCCTCACCCCTCCACTTT. Amino acids: CASKFDSLASPLHF. The full variable domain, completed using reference TRBV2 and TRBJ1-6, is EPEVTQTPSHQVTQMGQEVILRCVPISNHLYFYWYRQILGQKVEFLVSFYNNEISEKSEIFDDQFSVERPDGSNFTLKIRSTKLEDSAMYFCASKFDSLASPLHFGNGTRLTVT.